This record covers a single T cell receptor (beta chain). Its target is not known. These data originate in a study of blood T cells in healthy people across ages. Sample-barcoded 5' priming and a J-beta primer mix drove a second PCR of roughly 6 to 12 cycles. TCRdb fed the 5' RACE reads into MiXCR, producing one record per CDR3 protein. Altogether over 500,000 distinct CDR3 sequences are present, approximately 26% being singletons, with the ten largest covering approximately 3.5%. Germline V gene sequence: CDR1 MNHEY, CDR2 SVGEGT. V was pared by 5 bases and J by 4 bases, with 8 bases of the junction left unmatched. The CDR3 has 16 amino acids. Study findings and constraints: CMV status of donors was not determined, possibly confounding expanded clonotype changes.

These same records also appear under a second study, on T cells of mothers and their children. This second study says: A few healthy Caucasian mothers gave samples, and so did their six children. Sample barcodes plus 2-4 random nucleotides came from the M1S primer. Detection of persistent microchimeric T cell clones did not occur.

The TCR was taken from a boy aged 2-15 years in good health. Source material: blood. V usage is TRBV6-2 or TRBV6-3 and J usage is TRBJ2-1, with 10 bases identical to TRBD2. The CDR3 here is CASSTLSGGLYNEQFF. The CDR3 coding sequence is TGTGCCAGCAGTACCCTTAGCGGGGGGTTATACAATGAGCAGTTCTTC.